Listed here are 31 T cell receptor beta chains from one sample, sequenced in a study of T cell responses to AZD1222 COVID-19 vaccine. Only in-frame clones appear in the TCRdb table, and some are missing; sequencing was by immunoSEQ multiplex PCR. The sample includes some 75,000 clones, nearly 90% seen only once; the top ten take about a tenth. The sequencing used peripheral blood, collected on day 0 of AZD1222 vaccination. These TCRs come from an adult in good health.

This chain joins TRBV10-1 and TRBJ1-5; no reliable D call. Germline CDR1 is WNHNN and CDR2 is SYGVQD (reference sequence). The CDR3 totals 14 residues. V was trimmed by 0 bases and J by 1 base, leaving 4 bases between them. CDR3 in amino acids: CASSESGSNQPQHF. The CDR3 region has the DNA TGCGCCAGCAGTGAGTCGGGGAGCAATCAGCCCCAGCATTTT.

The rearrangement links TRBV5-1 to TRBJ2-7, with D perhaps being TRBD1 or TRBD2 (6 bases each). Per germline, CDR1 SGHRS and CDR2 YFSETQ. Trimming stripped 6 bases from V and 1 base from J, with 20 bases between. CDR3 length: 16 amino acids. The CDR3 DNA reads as TGCGCCAGCACCCTCTCGTGGGCGGGACAATCCTACGAGCAGTACTTC. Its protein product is CASTLSWAGQSYEQYF.

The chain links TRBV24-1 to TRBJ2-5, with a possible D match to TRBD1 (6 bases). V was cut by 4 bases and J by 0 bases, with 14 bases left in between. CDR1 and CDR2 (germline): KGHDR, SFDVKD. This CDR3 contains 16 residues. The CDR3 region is CATSESGQPYQETQYF. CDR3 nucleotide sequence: TGTGCCACCAGTGAGTCCGGACAGCCGTACCAAGAGACCCAGTACTTC.

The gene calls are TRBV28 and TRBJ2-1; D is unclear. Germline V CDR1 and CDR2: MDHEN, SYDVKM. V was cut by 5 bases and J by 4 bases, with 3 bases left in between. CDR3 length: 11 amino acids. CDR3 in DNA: TGTGCCAGCAGTCAATACAATGAGCAGTTCTTC. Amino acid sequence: CASSQYNEQFF.

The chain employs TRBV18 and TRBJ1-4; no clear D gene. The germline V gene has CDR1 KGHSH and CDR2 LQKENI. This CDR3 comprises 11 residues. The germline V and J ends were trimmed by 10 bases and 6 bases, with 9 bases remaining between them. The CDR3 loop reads CATTRDEKLFF. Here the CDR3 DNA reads TGTGCCACCACAAGGGATGAAAAACTGTTTTTT. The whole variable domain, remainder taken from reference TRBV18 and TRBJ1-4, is NAGVMQNPRHLVRRRGQEARLRCSPMKGHSHVYWYRQLPEEGLKFMVYLQKENIIDESGMPKERFSAEFPKEGPSILRIQQVVRGDSAAYFCATTRDEKLFFGSGTQLSVL.

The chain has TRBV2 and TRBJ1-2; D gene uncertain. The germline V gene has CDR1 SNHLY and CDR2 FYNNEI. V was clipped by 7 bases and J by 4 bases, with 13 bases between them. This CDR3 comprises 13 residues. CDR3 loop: CASILSGLYGYTF. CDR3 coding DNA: TGTGCCAGCATCTTATCCGGTCTCTATGGCTACACCTTC. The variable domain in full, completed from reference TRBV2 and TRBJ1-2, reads EPEVTQTPSHQVTQMGQEVILRCVPISNHLYFYWYRQILGQKVEFLVSFYNNEISEKSEIFDDQFSVERPDGSNFTLKIRSTKLEDSAMYFCASILSGLYGYTFGSGTRLTVV.

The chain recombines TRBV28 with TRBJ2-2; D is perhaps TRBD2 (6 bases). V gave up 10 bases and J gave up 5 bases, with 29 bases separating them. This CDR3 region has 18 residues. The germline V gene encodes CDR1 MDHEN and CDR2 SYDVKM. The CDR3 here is CATGSNRYGGVGTGELFF. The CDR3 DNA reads TGTGCCACAGGTTCAAACCGATACGGGGGAGTTGGTACCGGGGAGCTGTTTTTT.

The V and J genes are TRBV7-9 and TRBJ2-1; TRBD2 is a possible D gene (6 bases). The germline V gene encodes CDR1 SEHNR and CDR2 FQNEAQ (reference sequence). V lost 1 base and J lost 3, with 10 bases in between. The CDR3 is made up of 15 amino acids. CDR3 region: CASSLGRGSYNEQFF. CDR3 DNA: TGTGCCAGCAGCTTAGGGCGGGGAAGCTACAATGAGCAGTTCTTC.

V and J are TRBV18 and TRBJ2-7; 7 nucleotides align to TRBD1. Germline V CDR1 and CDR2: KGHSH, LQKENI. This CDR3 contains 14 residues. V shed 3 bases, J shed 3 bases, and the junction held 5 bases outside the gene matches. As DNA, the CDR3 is TGTGCCAGCTCACCCCGGGACAGCCACTACGAGCAGTACGTC. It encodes CASSPRDSHYEQYV.

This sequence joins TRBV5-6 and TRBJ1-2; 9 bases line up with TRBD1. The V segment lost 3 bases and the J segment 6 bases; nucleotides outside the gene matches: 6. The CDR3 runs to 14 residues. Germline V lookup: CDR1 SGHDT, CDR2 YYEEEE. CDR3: CASSWDRESDGYTF. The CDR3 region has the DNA TGTGCCAGCAGCTGGGACAGGGAGTCGGATGGCTACACCTTC. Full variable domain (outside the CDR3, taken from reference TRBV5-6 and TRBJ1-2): DAGVTQSPTHLIKTRGQQVTLRCSPKSGHDTVSWYQQALGQGPQFIFQYYEEEERQRGNFPDRFSGHQFPNYSSELNVNALLLGDSALYLCASSWDRESDGYTFGSGTRLTVV.

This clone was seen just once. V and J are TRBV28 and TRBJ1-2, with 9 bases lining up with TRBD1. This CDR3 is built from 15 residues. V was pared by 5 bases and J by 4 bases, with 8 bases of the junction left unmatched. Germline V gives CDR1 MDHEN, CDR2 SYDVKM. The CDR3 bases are TGTGCCAGCAGTCTGGGGACAGGGCTTAGCTATGGCTACACCTTC. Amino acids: CASSLGTGLSYGYTF.

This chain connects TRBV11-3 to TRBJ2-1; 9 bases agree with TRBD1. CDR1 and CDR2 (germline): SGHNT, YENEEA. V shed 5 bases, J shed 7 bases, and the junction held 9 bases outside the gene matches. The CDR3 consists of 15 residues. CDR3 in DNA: TGTGCCAGCAGCCAGGGACAGGGCTACCTTAATGAGCAGTTCTTC. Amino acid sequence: CASSQGQGYLNEQFF.

CDR3 DNA sequence: TGTGCCAGCAGCTTGGACCCCACAGATACGCAGTATTTT. It encodes CASSLDPTDTQYF. This rearrangement joins TRBV5-4 to TRBJ2-3; D ambiguous. CDR1 SGHNT and CDR2 YYREEE come from the germline V gene (reference sequence). V lost 0 bases, J lost 2 bases, and 4 bases lay in between. This CDR3 spans 13 amino acids.

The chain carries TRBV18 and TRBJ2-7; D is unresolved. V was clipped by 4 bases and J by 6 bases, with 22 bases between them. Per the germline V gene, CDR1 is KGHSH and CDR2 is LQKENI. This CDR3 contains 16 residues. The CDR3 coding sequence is TGTGCCAGCTCACAAAACACCCCGGACCGCCCAGGCGAGCAGTACGTC. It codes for CASSQNTPDRPGEQYV.

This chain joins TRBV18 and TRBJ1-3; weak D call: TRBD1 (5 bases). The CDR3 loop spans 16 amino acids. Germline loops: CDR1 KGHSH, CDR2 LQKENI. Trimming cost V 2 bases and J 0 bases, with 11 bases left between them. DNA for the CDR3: TGTGCCAGCTCACCAGTCACAGGAGTCTCTGGAAACACCATATATTTT. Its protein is CASSPVTGVSGNTIYF. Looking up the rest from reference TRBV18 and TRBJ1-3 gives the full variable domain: NAGVMQNPRHLVRRRGQEARLRCSPMKGHSHVYWYRQLPEEGLKFMVYLQKENIIDESGMPKERFSAEFPKEGPSILRIQQVVRGDSAAYFCASSPVTGVSGNTIYFGEGSWLTVV.

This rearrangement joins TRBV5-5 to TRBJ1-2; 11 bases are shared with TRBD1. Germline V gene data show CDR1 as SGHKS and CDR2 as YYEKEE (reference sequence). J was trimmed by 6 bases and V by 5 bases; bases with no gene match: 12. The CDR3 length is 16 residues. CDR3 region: CASSNYAGTGGDGYTF. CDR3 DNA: TGTGCCAGCAGTAATTACGCCGGGACAGGGGGAGATGGCTACACCTTC.

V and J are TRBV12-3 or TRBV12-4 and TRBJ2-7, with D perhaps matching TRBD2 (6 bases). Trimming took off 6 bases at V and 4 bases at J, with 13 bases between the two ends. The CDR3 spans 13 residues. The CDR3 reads CASSRRGSYEQYF. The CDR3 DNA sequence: TGTGCCAGCAGCCGCCGGGGGTCATACGAGCAGTACTTC.

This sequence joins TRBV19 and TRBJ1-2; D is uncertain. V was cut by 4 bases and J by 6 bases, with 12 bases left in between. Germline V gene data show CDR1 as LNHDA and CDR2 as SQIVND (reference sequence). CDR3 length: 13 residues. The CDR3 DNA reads TGTGCCAGTAGTAAATTTTATTGGGATGGCTACACCTTC. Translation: CASSKFYWDGYTF.

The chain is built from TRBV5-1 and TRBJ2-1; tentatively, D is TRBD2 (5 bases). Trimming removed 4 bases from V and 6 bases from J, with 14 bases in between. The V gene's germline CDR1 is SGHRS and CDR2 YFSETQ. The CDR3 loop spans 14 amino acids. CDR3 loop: CASSPELVSNEQFF. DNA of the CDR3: TGCGCCAGCAGCCCCGAACTAGTATCCAATGAGCAGTTCTTC.

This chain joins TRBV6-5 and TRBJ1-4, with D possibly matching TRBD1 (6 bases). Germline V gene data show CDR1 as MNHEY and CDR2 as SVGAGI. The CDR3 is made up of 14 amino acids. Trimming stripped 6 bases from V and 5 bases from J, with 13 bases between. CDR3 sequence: CASRPGVSNEKLFF. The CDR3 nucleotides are TGTGCCAGCAGACCAGGGGTCTCAAATGAAAAACTGTTTTTT.

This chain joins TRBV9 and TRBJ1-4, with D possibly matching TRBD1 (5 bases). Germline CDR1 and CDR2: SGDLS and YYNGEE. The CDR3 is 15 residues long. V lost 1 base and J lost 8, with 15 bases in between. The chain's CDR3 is CASSVNQGGGEKLFF. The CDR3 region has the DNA TGTGCCAGCAGCGTAAATCAGGGCGGAGGCGAAAAACTGTTTTTT.

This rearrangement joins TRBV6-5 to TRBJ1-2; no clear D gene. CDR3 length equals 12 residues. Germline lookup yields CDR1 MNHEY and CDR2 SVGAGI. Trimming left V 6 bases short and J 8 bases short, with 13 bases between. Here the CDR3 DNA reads TGTGCCAGCAGCCCCCGGACCGGCGGCTACACCTTC. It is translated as CASSPRTGGYTF.

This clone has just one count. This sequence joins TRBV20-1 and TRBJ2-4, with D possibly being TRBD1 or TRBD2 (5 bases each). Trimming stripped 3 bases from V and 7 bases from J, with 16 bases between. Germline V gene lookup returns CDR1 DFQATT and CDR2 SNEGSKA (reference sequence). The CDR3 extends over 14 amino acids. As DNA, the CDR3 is TGCAGTGCTAGTCATATCGGGACCGGGAACATTCAGTACTTC. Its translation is CSASHIGTGNIQYF.

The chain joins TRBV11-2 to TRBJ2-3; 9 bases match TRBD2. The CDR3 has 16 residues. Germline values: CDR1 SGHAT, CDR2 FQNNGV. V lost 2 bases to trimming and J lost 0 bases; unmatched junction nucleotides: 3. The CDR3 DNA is TGTGCCAGCAGCTTAAGCGGGGGGCTTAGCACAGATACGCAGTATTTT. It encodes CASSLSGGLSTDTQYF.

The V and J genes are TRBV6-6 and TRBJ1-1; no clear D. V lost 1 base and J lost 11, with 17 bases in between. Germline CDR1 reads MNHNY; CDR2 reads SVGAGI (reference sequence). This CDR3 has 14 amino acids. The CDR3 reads CASSYLQTTTGAFF. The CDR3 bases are TGTGCCAGCAGTTACTTACAGACAACAACGGGGGCTTTCTTT.

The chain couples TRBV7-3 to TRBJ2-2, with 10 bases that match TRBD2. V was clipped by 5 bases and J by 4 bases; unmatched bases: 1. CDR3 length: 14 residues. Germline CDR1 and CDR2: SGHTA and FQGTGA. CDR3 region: CASSRTSGTGELFF. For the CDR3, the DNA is TGTGCCAGCAGCCGGACTAGCGGCACCGGGGAGCTGTTTTTT.

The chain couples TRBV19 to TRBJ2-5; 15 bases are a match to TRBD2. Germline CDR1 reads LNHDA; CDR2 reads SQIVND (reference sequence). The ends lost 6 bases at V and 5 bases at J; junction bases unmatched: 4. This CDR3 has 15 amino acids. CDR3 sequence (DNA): TGTGCCAGTAGCGGACTAGCGGGAGGGTTTGAGACCCAGTACTTC. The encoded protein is CASSGLAGGFETQYF.

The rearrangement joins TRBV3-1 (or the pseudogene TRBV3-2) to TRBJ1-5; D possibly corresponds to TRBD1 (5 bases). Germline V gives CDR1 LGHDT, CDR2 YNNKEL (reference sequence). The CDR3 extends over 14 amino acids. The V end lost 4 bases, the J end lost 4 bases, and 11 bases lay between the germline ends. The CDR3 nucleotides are TGTGCCAGCAGCCCAGGACACCGTAATCAGCCCCAGCATTTT. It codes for CASSPGHRNQPQHF.

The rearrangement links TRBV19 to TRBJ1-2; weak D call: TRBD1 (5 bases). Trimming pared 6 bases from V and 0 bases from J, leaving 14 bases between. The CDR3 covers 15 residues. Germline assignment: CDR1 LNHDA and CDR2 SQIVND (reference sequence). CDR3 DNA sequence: TGTGCCAGTAGCGAATGGGACGCAGCTAACTATGGCTACACCTTC. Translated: CASSEWDAANYGYTF. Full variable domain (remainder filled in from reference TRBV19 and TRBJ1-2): DGGITQSPKYLFRKEGQNVTLSCEQNLNHDAMYWYRQDPGQGLRLIYYSQIVNDFQKGDIAEGYSVSREKKESFPLTVTSAQKNPTAFYLCASSEWDAANYGYTFGSGTRLTVV.

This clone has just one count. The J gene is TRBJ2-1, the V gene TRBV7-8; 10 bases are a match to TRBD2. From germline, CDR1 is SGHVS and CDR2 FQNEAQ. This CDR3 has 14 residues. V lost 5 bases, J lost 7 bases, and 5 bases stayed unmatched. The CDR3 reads CASSASGSWNEQFF. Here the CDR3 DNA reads TGTGCCAGCAGCGCTAGCGGGAGCTGGAATGAGCAGTTCTTC. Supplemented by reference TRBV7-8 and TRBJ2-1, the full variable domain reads GAGVSQSPRYKVAKRGQDVALRCDPISGHVSLFWYQQALGQGPEFLTYFQNEAQLDKSGLPSDRFFAERPEGSVSTLKIQRTQQEDSAVYLCASSASGSWNEQFFGPGTRLTVL.

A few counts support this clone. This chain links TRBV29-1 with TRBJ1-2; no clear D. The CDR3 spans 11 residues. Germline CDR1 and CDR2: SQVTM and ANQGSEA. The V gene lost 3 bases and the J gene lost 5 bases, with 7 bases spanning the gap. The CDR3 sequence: CSVDQPYGYTF. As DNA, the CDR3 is TGCAGCGTTGATCAACCGTATGGCTACACCTTC.